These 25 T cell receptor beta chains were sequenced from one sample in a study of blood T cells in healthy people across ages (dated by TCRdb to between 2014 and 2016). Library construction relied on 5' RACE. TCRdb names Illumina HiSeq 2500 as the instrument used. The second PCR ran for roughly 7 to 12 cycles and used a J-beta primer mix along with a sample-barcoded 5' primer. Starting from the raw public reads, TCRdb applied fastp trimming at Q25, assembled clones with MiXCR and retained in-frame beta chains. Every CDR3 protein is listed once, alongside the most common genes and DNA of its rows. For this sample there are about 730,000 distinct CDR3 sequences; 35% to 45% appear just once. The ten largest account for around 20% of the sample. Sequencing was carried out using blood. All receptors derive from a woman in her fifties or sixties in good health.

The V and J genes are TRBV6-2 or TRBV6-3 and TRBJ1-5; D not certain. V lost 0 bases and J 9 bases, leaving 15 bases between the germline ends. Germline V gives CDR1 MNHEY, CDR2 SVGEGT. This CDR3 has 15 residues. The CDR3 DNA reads TGTGCCAGCAGTTACTCGGAGCAGGACCTTTCGCCCCAGCATTTT. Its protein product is CASSYSEQDLSPQHF.

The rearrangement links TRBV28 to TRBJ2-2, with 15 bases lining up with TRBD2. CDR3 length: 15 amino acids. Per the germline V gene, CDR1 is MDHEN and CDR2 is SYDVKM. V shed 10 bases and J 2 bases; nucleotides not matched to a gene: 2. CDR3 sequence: CATGLAGGNTGELFF. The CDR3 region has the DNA TGTGCCACGGGACTAGCGGGAGGAAACACCGGGGAGCTGTTTTTT.

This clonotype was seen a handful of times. CDR3 DNA sequence: TGCAGTGCCGAGGACAGGGGGTTTTACGAGCAGTACTTC. Translation gives CSAEDRGFYEQYF. This chain links TRBV20-1 with TRBJ2-5; 10 bases match TRBD1. Near its end, the DNA agrees better with TRBJ2-7, so the J call may be wrong. CDR3 size: 13 residues. The germline gives CDR1 DFQATT, CDR2 SNEGSKA (reference sequence).

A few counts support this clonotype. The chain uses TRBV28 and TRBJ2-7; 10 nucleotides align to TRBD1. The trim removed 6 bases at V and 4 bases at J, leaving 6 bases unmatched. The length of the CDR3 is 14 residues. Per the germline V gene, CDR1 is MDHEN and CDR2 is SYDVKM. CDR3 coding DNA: TGTGCCAGCAGCCAGGACAGGGGGACTTACGAGCAGTACTTC. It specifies CASSQDRGTYEQYF.

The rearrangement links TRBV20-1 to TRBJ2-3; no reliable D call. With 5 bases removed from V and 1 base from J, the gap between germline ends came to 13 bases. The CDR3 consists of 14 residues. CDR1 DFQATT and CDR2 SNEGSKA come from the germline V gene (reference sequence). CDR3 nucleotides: TGCAGTGCTTCCCGAGGCCACCGCACAGATACGCAGTATTTT. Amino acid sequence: CSASRGHRTDTQYF.

The CDR3 protein is CSARDGSDFDYEQYF. The CDR3 coding sequence is TGCAGTGCTAGAGATGGTTCAGATTTCGACTACGAGCAGTACTTC. The rearrangement joins TRBV20-1 to TRBJ2-7; D remains ambiguous. This CDR3 contains 15 residues. CDR1 DFQATT and CDR2 SNEGSKA come from the germline V gene (reference sequence). V was cut by 0 bases and J by 3 bases, with 15 bases left in between.

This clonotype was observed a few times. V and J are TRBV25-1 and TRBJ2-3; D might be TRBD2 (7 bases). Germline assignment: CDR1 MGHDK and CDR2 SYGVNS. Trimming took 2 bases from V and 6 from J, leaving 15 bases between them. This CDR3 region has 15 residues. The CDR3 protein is CASSEEGGAKDTQYF. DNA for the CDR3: TGTGCCAGCAGTGAAGAAGGGGGGGCCAAGGATACGCAGTATTTT.

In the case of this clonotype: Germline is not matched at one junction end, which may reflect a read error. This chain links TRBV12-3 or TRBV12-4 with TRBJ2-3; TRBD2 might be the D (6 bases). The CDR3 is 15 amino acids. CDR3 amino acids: CASTNIAASTDTQYF. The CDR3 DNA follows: TGTGCTAGCACCAACATAGCGGCTAGCACAGATACGCAGTATTTT.

The CDR3 is CSAARLAGGNNEQFF. The CDR3 coding sequence is TGCAGTGCCGCCAGACTAGCGGGAGGGAACAATGAGCAGTTCTTC. This sequence joins TRBV20-1 and TRBJ2-1, with TRBD2 matching 14 bases. Trimming removed 6 bases from V and 5 bases from J; junction bases left unmatched: 6. CDR3 length equals 15 residues. Germline V CDR1 and CDR2: DFQATT, SNEGSKA (reference sequence).

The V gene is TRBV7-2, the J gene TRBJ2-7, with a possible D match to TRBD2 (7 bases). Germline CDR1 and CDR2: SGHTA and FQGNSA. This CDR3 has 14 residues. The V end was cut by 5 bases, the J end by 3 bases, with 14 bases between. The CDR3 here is CASSRARGGYEQYF. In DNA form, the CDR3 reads TGTGCCAGCAGCCGCGCGAGGGGGGGCTACGAGCAGTACTTC.

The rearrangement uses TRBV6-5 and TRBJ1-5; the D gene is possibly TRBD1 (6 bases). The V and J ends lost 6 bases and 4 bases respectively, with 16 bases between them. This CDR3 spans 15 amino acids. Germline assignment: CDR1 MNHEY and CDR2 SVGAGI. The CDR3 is CASSPLGRGNQPQHF. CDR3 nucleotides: TGTGCCAGCAGCCCTCTAGGCAGGGGTAATCAGCCCCAGCATTTT.

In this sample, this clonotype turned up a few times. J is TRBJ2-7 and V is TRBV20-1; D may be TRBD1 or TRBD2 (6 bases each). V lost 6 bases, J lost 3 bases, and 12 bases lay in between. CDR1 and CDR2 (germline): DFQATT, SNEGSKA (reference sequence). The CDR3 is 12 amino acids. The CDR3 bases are TGCAGTGCCGAGGGGGGCTACTACGAGCAGTACTTC. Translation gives CSAEGGYYEQYF.

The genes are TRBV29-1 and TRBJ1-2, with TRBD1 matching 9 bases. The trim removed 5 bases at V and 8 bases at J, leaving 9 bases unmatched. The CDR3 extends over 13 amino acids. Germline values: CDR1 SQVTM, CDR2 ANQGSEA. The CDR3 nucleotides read TGCAGCGTTACCGGGACAGGGAATGACGGCTACACCTTC. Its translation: CSVTGTGNDGYTF. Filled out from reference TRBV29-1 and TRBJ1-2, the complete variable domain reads SAVISQKPSRDICQRGTSLTIQCQVDSQVTMMFWYRQQPGQSLTLIATANQGSEATYESGFVIDKFPISRPNLTFSTLTVSNMSPEDSSIYLCSVTGTGNDGYTFGSGTRLTVV.

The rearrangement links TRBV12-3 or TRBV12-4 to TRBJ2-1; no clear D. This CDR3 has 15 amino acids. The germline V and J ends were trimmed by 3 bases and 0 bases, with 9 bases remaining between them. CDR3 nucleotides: TGTGCCAGCAGTTTTTCCAAAAGCTCCTACAATGAGCAGTTCTTC. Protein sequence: CASSFSKSSYNEQFF.

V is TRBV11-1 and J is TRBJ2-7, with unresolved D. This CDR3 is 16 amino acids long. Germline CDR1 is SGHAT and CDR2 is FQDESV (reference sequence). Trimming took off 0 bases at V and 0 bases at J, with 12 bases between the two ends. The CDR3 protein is CASSLAGWPPSYEQYF. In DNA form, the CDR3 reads TGTGCCAGCAGCTTAGCGGGATGGCCCCCCTCCTACGAGCAGTACTTC.

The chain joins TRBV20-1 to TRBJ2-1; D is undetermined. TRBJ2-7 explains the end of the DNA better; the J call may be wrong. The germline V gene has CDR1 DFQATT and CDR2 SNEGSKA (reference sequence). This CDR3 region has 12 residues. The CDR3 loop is CSVGGSYNEQYF. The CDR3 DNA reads TGCAGTGTTGGTGGATCCTACAATGAGCAGTACTTC.

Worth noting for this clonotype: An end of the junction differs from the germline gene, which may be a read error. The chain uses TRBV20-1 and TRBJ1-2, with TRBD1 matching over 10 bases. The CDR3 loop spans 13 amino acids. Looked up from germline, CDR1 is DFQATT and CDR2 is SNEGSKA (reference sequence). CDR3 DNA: TGCAGTGCCATGACAGGGGGCGACTATGGCTACATCTTC. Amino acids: CSAMTGGDYGYIF.

CDR3 DNA: TGCAGCGTTGAAAGCGAGGCTGGGATAGGCTACACCTTC. Amino acid sequence: CSVESEAGIGYTF. This chain connects TRBV29-1 to TRBJ1-2; no definite D call. The CDR3 length is 13 residues. Germline-derived CDR1 and CDR2 are SQVTM and ANQGSEA. Trimming pared 2 bases from V and 8 bases from J, leaving 15 bases between.

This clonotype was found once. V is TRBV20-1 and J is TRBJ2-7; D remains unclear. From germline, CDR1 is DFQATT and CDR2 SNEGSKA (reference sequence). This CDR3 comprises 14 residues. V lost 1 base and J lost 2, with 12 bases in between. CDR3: CSARGVEGTYEQYF. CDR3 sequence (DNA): TGCAGTGCTAGAGGAGTGGAAGGAACCTACGAGCAGTACTTC.

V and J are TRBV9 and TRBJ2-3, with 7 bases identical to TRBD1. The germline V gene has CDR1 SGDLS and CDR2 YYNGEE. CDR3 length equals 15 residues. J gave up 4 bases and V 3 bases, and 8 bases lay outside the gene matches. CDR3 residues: CASSGDRDGADTQYF. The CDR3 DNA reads TGTGCCAGCAGCGGCGACAGGGACGGAGCAGATACGCAGTATTTT. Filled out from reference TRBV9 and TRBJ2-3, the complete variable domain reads DSGVTQTPKHLITATGQRVTLRCSPRSGDLSVYWYQQSLDQGLQFLIQYYNGEERAKGNILERFSAQQFPDLHSELNLSSLELGDSALYFCASSGDRDGADTQYFGPGTRLTVL.

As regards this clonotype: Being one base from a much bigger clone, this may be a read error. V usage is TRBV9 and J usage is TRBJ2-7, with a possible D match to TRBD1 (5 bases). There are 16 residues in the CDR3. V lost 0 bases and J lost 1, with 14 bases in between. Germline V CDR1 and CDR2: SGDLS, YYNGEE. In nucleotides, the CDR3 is TGTGCCAGCAGCGTAGGGGGCTCCACGCTATCCTACGAGCAGTACTTC. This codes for CASSVGGSTLSYEQYF.

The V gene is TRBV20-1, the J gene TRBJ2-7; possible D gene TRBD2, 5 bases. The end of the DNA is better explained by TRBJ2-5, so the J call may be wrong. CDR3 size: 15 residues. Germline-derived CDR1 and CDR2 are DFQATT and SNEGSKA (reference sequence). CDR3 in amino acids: CSARTPFSGQETQYF. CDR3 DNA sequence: TGCAGTGCTAGGACACCCTTCTCGGGGCAAGAGACCCAGTACTTC.

The CDR3 sequence: CASSSHTGGEGNQPQHF. CDR3 nucleotides: TGTGCCAGCAGCTCACACACAGGGGGCGAAGGCAATCAGCCCCAGCATTTT. The rearrangement uses TRBV7-2 and TRBJ1-5; 9 nucleotides match TRBD1. The CDR3 runs 17 residues. The V gene's germline CDR1 is SGHTA and CDR2 FQGNSA. J lost 2 bases, V lost 4 bases, and 9 bases had no gene match. The variable domain in full, completed from reference TRBV7-2 and TRBJ1-5, reads GAGVSQSPSNKVTEKGKDVELRCDPISGHTALYWYRQSLGQGLEFLIYFQGNSAPDKSGLPSDRFSAERTGGSVSTLTIQRTQQEDSAVYLCASSSHTGGEGNQPQHFGDGTRLSIL.

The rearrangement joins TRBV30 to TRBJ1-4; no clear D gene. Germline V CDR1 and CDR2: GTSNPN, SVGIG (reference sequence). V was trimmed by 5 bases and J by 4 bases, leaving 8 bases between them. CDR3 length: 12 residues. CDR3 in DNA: TGTGCCTGGGGAGAAGTTAATGAAAAACTGTTTTTT. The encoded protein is CAWGEVNEKLFF.

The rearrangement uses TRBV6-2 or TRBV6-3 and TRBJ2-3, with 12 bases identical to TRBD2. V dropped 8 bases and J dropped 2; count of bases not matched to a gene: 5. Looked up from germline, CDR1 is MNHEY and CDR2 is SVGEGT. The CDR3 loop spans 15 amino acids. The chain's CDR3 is CASWTSGKDTDTQYF. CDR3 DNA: TGTGCCAGCTGGACTAGCGGGAAAGACACAGATACGCAGTATTTT.